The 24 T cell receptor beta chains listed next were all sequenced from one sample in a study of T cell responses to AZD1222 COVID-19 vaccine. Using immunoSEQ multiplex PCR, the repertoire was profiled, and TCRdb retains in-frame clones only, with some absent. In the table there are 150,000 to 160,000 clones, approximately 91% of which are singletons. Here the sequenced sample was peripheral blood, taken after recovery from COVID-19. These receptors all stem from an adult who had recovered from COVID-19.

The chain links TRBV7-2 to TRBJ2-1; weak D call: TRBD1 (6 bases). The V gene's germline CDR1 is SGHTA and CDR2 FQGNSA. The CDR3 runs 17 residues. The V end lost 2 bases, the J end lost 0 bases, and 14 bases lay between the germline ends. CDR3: CASSLSPGATSYNEQFF. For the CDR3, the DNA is TGTGCCAGCAGCTTATCCCCAGGGGCCACCTCCTACAATGAGCAGTTCTTC.

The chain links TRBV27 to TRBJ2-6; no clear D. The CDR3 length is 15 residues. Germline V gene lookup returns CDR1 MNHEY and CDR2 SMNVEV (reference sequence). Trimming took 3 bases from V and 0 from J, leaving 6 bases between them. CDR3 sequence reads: CASSFASSGANVLTF. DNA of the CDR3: TGTGCCAGCAGTTTCGCATCCTCTGGGGCCAACGTCCTGACTTTC.

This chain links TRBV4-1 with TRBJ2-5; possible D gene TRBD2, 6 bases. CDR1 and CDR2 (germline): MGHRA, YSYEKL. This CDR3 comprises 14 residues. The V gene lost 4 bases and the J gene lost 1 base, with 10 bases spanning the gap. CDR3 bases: TGCGCCAGCAGCCGTTCGACTAGCCAAGAGACCCAGTACTTC. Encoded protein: CASSRSTSQETQYF.

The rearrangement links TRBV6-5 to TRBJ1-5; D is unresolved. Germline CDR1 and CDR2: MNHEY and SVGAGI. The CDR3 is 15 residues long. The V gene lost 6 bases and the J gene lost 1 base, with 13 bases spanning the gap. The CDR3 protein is CASRARHLSNQPQHF. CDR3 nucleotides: TGTGCCAGCAGGGCAAGACACCTGAGCAATCAGCCCCAGCATTTT.

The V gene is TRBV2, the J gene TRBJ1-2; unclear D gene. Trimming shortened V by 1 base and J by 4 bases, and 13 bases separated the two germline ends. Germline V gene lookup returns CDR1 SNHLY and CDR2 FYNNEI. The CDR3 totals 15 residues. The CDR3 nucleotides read TGTGCCAGCAGTGAAGGGCCGGCACCGAGCTATGGCTACACCTTC. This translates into CASSEGPAPSYGYTF. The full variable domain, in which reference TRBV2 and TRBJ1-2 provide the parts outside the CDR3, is EPEVTQTPSHQVTQMGQEVILRCVPISNHLYFYWYRQILGQKVEFLVSFYNNEISEKSEIFDDQFSVERPDGSNFTLKIRSTKLEDSAMYFCASSEGPAPSYGYTFGSGTRLTVV.

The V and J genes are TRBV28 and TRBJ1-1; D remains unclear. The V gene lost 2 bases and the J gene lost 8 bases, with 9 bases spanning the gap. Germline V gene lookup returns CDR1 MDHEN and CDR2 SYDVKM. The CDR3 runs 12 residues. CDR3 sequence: CASSLIRTEAFF. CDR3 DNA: TGTGCCAGCAGTTTAATCAGGACCGAAGCTTTCTTT.

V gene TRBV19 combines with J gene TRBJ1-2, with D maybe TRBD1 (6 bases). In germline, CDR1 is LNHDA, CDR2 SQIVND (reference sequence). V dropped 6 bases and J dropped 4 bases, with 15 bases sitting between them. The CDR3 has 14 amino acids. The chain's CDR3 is CASSAQGQLYGYTF. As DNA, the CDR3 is TGTGCCAGTAGCGCTCAAGGACAGCTCTATGGCTACACCTTC.

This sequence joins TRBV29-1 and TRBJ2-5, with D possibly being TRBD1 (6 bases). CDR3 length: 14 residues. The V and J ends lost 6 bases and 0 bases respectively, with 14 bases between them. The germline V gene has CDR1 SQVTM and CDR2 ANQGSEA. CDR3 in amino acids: CSVTTGTNQETQYF. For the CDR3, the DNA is TGCAGCGTCACAACCGGGACAAACCAAGAGACCCAGTACTTC.

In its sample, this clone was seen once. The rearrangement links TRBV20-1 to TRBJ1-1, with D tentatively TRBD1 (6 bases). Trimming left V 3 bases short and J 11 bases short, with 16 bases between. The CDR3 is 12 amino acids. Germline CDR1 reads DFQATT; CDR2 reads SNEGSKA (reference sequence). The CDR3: CSASHRQARAFF. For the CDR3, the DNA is TGCAGTGCTAGTCACCGACAGGCAAGGGCTTTCTTT.

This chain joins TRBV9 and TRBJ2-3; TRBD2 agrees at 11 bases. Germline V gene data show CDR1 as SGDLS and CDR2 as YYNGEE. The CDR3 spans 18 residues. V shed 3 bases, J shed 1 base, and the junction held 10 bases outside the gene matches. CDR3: CASSALAGGGFGTDTQYF. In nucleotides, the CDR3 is TGTGCCAGCAGCGCGTTAGCGGGAGGGGGTTTTGGCACAGATACGCAGTATTTT.

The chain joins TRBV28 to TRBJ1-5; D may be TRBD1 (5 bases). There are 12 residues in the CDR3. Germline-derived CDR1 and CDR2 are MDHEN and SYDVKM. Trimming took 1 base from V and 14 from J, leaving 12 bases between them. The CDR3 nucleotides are TGTGCCAGCAGTTTATACGAGGGGACCGAGCATTTT. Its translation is CASSLYEGTEHF.

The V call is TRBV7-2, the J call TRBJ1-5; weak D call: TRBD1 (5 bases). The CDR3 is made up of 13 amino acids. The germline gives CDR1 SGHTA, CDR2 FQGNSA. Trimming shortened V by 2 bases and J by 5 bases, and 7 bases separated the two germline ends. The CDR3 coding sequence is TGTGCCAGCAGCTTACAGGGTGATCAGCCCCAGCATTTT. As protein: CASSLQGDQPQHF.

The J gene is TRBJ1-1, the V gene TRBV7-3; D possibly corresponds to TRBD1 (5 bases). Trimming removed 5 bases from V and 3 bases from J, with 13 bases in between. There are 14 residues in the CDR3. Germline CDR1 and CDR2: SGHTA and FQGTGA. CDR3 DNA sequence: TGTGCCAGCAGCCCTAGTGGGGGGGACACTGAAGCTTTCTTT. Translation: CASSPSGGDTEAFF. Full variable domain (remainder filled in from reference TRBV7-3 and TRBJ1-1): GAGVSQTPSNKVTEKGKYVELRCDPISGHTALYWYRQSLGQGPEFLIYFQGTGAADDSGLPNDRFFAVRPEGSVSTLKIQRTERGDSAVYLCASSPSGGDTEAFFGQGTRLTVV.

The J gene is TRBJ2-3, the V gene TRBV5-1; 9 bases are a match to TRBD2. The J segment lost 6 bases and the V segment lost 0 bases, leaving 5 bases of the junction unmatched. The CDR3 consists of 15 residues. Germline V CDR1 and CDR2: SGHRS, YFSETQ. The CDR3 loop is CASSLVVAGADTQYF. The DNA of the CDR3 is TGCGCCAGCAGCTTGGTAGTAGCGGGAGCTGATACGCAGTATTTT.

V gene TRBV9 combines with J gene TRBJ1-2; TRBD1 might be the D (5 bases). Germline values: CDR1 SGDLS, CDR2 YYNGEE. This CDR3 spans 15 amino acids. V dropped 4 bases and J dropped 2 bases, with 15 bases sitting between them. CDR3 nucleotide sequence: TGTGCCAGCAGCCCGGGTCAGGGAATCAACTATGGCTACACCTTC. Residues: CASSPGQGINYGYTF.

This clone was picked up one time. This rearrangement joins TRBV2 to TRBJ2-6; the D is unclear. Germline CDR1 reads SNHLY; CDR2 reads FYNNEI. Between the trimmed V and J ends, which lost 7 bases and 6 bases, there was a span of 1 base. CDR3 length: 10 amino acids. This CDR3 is CASTANVLTF. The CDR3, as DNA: TGTGCCAGCACGGCCAACGTCCTGACTTTC.

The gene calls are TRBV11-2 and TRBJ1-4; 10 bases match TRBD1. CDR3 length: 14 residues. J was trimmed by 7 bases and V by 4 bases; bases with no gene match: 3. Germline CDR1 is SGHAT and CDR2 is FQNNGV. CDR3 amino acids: CASSWGTGVEKLFF. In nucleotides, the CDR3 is TGTGCCAGCAGCTGGGGGACAGGGGTTGAAAAACTGTTTTTT.

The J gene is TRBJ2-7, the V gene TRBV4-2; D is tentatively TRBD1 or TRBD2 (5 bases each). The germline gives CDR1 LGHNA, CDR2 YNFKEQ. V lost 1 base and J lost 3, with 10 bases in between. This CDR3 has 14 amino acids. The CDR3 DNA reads TGTGCCAGCAGCCAAGGAGGGGCACTCTACGAGCAGTACTTC. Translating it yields CASSQGGALYEQYF.

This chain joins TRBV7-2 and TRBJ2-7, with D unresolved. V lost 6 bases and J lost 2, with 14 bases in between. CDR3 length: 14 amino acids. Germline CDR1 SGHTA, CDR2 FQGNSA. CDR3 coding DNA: TGTGCCAGCAGTCCGTCTCAAGGACCCTACGAGCAGTACTTC. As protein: CASSPSQGPYEQYF.

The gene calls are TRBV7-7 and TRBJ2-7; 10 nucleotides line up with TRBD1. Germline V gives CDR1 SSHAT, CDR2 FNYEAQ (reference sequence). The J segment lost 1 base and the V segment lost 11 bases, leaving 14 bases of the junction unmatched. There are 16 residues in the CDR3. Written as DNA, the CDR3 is TGTGCCGACACCAGGACAGGGGGACTGGATTCCTACGAGCAGTACTTC. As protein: CADTRTGGLDSYEQYF.

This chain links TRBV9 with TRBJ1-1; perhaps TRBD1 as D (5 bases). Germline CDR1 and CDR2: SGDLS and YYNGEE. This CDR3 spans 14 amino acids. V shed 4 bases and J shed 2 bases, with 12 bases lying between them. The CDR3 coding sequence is TGTGCCAGCAGCCTAATTCAGGGTAACACTGAAGCTTTCTTT. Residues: CASSLIQGNTEAFF.

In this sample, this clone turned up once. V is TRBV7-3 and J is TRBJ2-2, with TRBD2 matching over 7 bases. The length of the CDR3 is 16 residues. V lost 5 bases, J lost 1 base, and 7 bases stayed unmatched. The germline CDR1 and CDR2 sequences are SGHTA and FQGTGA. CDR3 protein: CASSPSGIRNTGELFF. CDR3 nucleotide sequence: TGTGCCAGCAGCCCCAGCGGGATCAGGAACACCGGGGAGCTGTTTTTT.

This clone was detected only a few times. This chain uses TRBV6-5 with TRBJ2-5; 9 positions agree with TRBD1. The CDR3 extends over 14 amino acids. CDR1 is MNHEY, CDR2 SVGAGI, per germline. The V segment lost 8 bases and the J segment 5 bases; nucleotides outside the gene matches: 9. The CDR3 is CASCRDRAGETQYF. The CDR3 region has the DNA TGTGCCAGCTGCCGGGACAGGGCGGGGGAGACCCAGTACTTC.

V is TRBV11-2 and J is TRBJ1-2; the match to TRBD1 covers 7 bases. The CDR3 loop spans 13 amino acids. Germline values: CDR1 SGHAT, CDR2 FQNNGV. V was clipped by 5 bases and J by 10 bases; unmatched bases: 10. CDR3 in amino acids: CASSHGTEQAYTF. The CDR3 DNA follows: TGTGCCAGCAGCCACGGGACAGAGCAGGCCTACACCTTC.